A selection of T cell receptor beta chains follows, all from one sample in a study of T cell repertoires in cytomegalovirus infection. No antigen has been identified for these receptors. From the reads, TCRdb called clonotypes with MiXCR, one entry per CDR3 protein. The sample has about 830,000 distinct CDR3 sequences, roughly 33% seen once. The sample was cultured CD8+ T cells from PBMCs, taken from culture after CMV antigen stimulation. The receptors originated from a human donor in good health (CMV status not recorded). Some clones in this sample may be carry-over from other donors' samples. CDR3s leave out the opening cysteine and the closing phenylalanine or tryptophan.

cdr3_aa | v_call
SVAGGIISYNEQF | TRBV29-1
ASSTEGPNTEAF | TRBV2
ASSLRVHGTAEQF | TRBV4-1
ASSEVWTDGAF | TRBV6-1
ASRGRDDYGNTIY | TRBV7-3
ASTVELGNTEAF | TRBV5-1
ASSSGGRVMVGNTIY | TRBV7-6
ASSWSGGLDTEAF | TRBV5-4
ASSLSRGVNQPQH | TRBV28
SARGGRGPFSNQPQH | TRBV20-1
ASSFSLGRDTVDANYGYT | TRBV12-3/TRBV12-4
ASSSFGQEIEDTQY | TRBV7-4
SARRQGVHNEQF | TRBV20-1
ASSFRLAVGYNEQF | TRBV4-1
ASSAAWGTEAF | TRBV7-4
ASTRGRGGRNEQF | TRBV19
ASSQVTRGHQPQH | TRBV4-1
ASSQRDRDLVETQY | TRBV3-1
AIGGNQPQH | TRBV6-2/TRBV6-3
ASSDRGGYQPQH | TRBV2
ASSKGTGKKGKLF | TRBV2
ASSQEQGVANTEAF | TRBV4-1
ASSFLAGSHNEQF | TRBV7-3
ATPGQGAGTDTQY | TRBV2
ASSLKWGGGKTQY | TRBV7-2
ASSLGEDLGTDTQY | TRBV9
ASSHGHFEQF | TRBV7-8
ASSQGNSNQPQH | TRBV4-1
ASSLGSGGANVLT | TRBV7-7
ASSQDEIGLQNTEAF | TRBV4-2
ASSLAQIGPNTGELF | TRBV7-6